The 17 T cell receptor beta chains in this list originate from one sample, sequenced in a study of shared clonotypes between healthy human individuals. The protocol was immunoSEQ multiplex PCR, while the TCRdb copy is restricted to in-frame clones and leaves out a portion. This table holds approximately 2.5 million clones, more than 90% found once. Material for sequencing was naive CD4+ T cells sorted from blood. The subset was: CD45RA+ positively selected. These receptors originate from a man younger than 35 in good health.

The CDR3 loop reads CAPRGTVQETQYF. DNA for the CDR3: TGTGCCCCTAGAGGGACAGTACAAGAGACCCAGTACTTC. This chain links TRBV7-5 with TRBJ2-5; the table's D call, TRBD1, has no DNA check behind it. TRBV7-5 is labeled a pseudogene. The CDR3 consists of 13 residues.

The rearrangement uses TRBV9 and TRBJ2-3; possibly TRBD2 for D (7 bases). The CDR3 runs to 16 residues. Germline V gene sequence: CDR1 SGDLS, CDR2 YYNGEE. V shed 4 bases and J shed 5 bases, with 20 bases lying between them. The CDR3 DNA reads TGTGCCAGCAGCTCTGCGGGGGCTTCGTGGGGAGATACGCAGTATTTT. As protein: CASSSAGASWGDTQYF.

This clone has just a few counts. Other nucleotide sequences from this sample produce the same CDR3. The J gene is TRBJ1-1, the V gene TRBV7-9; weak D call: TRBD1 (5 bases). The ends were cut back, 2 bases at V and 0 bases at J, with 7 bases in the middle. This CDR3 region has 14 residues. Germline V CDR1 and CDR2: SEHNR, FQNEAQ (reference sequence). The CDR3 DNA sequence: TGTGCCAGCAGCTTAAGGACATTGAACACTGAAGCTTTCTTT. Its translation: CASSLRTLNTEAFF.

In this sample, this clone turned up once. The J gene is TRBJ1-6, the V gene TRBV6-6; D is ambiguous. The CDR3 has 11 residues. CDR1 MNHNY and CDR2 SVGAGI come from the germline V gene (reference sequence). Trimming removed 2 bases at V and 13 bases at J, with 6 bases between. CDR3 in amino acids: CASSYSPPLHF. CDR3 nucleotide sequence: TGTGCCAGCAGTTACAGTCCCCCCCTCCACTTT.

The chain has TRBV30 and TRBJ2-5; D perhaps matches TRBD2 (6 bases). The germline CDR1 and CDR2 sequences are GTSNPN and SVGIG (reference sequence). Trimming removed 5 bases at V and 4 bases at J, with 11 bases between. The CDR3 runs 12 residues. The CDR3 DNA reads as TGTGCCTGGGCAACCGGGGGAGAGACCCAGTACTTC. Translating gives CAWATGGETQYF.

In DNA, the CDR3 is TGTGCCAGCAGCGTGACACCCAGTGCCCTAGCGGGAGGGAGCTCCTACAATGAGCAGTTCTTC. Translation: CASSVTPSALAGGSSYNEQFF. V gene TRBV9 combines with J gene TRBJ2-1; 12 bases agree with TRBD2. With 2 bases clipped from V and 0 bases from J, the junction kept 15 bases outside the gene matches. Germline V gene lookup returns CDR1 SGDLS and CDR2 YYNGEE. The CDR3 spans 21 residues.

This rearrangement joins TRBV5-1 to TRBJ2-3; 10 nucleotides match TRBD2. The CDR3 contains 16 residues. Per the germline V gene, CDR1 is SGHRS and CDR2 is YFSETQ. V trimming: 0 bases; J trimming: 6 bases; junction bases outside the gene matches: 7. The chain's CDR3 is CASSLDSSGRGDTQYF. CDR3 DNA: TGCGCCAGCAGCTTGGATTCTAGCGGGAGAGGGGATACGCAGTATTTT.

The chain has TRBV7-6 and TRBJ2-5; 7 bases are shared with TRBD2. Germline V gene lookup returns CDR1 SGHVS and CDR2 FNYEAQ. J was trimmed by 5 bases and V by 6 bases; bases with no gene match: 6. There are 13 residues in the CDR3. CDR3 sequence: CASSAGAGETQYF. The CDR3 DNA is TGTGCCAGCAGTGCAGGAGCGGGGGAGACCCAGTACTTC.

The chain employs TRBV7-2 and TRBJ1-5, with D uncertain. The germline V gene has CDR1 SGHTA and CDR2 FQGNSA. With 1 base removed from V and 2 bases from J, the gap between germline ends came to 12 bases. The length of the CDR3 is 16 residues. Here the CDR3 reads CASSLVSGIGNQPQHF. The CDR3 coding sequence is TGTGCCAGCAGCTTAGTATCCGGGATTGGCAATCAGCCCCAGCATTTT. The full variable domain, in which reference TRBV7-2 and TRBJ1-5 provide the parts outside the CDR3, is GAGVSQSPSNKVTEKGKDVELRCDPISGHTALYWYRQSLGQGLEFLIYFQGNSAPDKSGLPSDRFSAERTGGSVSTLTIQRTQQEDSAVYLCASSLVSGIGNQPQHFGDGTRLSIL.

The V gene is TRBV9, the J gene TRBJ2-1; the match to TRBD1 covers 9 bases. CDR1 is SGDLS and CDR2 is YYNGEE in the germline V gene. This CDR3 is 14 amino acids long. Trimming cost V 4 bases and J 5 bases; bases outside gene matches: 4. CDR3 in amino acids: CASSPGTGHNEQFF. The CDR3 bases are TGTGCCAGCAGCCCCGGGACAGGGCACAATGAGCAGTTCTTC.

The chain is built from TRBV7-2 and TRBJ2-7; maybe TRBD2 (6 bases). The CDR3 is made up of 15 amino acids. V was cut by 2 bases and J by 6 bases, with 17 bases left in between. Germline assignment: CDR1 SGHTA and CDR2 FQGNSA. For the CDR3, the DNA is TGTGCCAGCAGCTTAAAGCCAGGGACTCCTCTCGAGCAGTACTTC. This codes for CASSLKPGTPLEQYF.

The chain joins TRBV27 to TRBJ1-6; TRBD1 might be the D (6 bases). Trimming shortened V by 3 bases and J by 0 bases, and 18 bases separated the two germline ends. Germline CDR1 reads MNHEY; CDR2 reads SMNVEV (reference sequence). This CDR3 is built from 19 residues. CDR3 loop: CASSFLELGAYSYNSPLHF. CDR3 bases: TGTGCCAGCAGTTTCCTCGAGTTGGGGGCCTACTCCTATAATTCACCCCTCCACTTT.

V is TRBV5-1 and J is TRBJ1-4; 8 positions agree with TRBD1. CDR1 SGHRS and CDR2 YFSETQ come from the germline V gene. The junction had 9 bases not matched to a gene; V was cut back by 4 bases and J by 4 bases. The CDR3 totals 16 residues. The chain's CDR3 is CASSLGTGGGNEKLFF. The CDR3 nucleotides read TGCGCCAGCAGCCTGGGTACAGGGGGAGGTAATGAAAAACTGTTTTTT.

About this clone: Other DNA variants within this sample encode the same CDR3. The V gene is TRBV7-9, the J gene TRBJ1-1; D not certain. CDR1 and CDR2 from the germline V gene are SEHNR and FQNEAQ (reference sequence). The CDR3 spans 14 residues. V was cut by 1 base and J by 2 bases, with 8 bases left in between. DNA of the CDR3: TGTGCCAGCAGCTTAGGACCGCTAAACACTGAAGCTTTCTTT. Amino acid sequence: CASSLGPLNTEAFF. The full variable domain, rest sourced from reference TRBV7-9 and TRBJ1-1, is DTGVSQNPRHKITKRGQNVTFRCDPISEHNRLYWYRQTLGQGPEFLTYFQNEAQLEKSRLLSDRFSAERPKGSFSTLEIQRTEQGDSAMYLCASSLGPLNTEAFFGQGTRLTVV.

This chain uses TRBV6-1 with TRBJ1-2; TRBD1 matches at 9 bases. This CDR3 comprises 15 residues. Germline V CDR1 and CDR2: MNHNS, SASEGT. Trimming cost V 7 bases and J 1 base; bases outside gene matches: 7. The CDR3 loop is CASKAGTGYNYGYTF. As DNA, the CDR3 is TGTGCCAGCAAAGCGGGGACAGGGTATAACTATGGCTACACCTTC.

Of note for this clone: The sample contains more than one DNA sequence encoding this CDR3. The chain combines TRBV28 with TRBJ2-6; possible D gene TRBD2, 5 bases. The CDR3 totals 13 residues. V lost 6 bases to trimming and J lost 3 bases, with 6 bases between them. From germline, CDR1 is MDHEN and CDR2 SYDVKM. This chain's CDR3 is CASRGSGANVLTF. CDR3 coding DNA: TGTGCCAGCAGGGGGAGTGGGGCCAACGTCCTGACTTTC.

This clone was seen once. CDR3 in amino acids: CASSLRGGSTEAFF. The CDR3 bases are TGTGCCAGCAGTCTCAGGGGTGGGAGCACTGAAGCTTTCTTT. The rearrangement uses TRBV6-1 and TRBJ1-1; TRBD1 might be the D (6 bases). The length of the CDR3 is 14 residues. CDR1 and CDR2 (germline): MNHNS, SASEGT. V was clipped by 5 bases and J by 4 bases, with 14 bases between them.